One and the same sample provided the 14 T cell receptor beta chains below, sequenced in a study of OX40 agonist ivuxolimab in advanced cancers. Clones were read by immunoSEQ multiplex PCR, and TCRdb kept only the in-frame ones, dropping some. The table includes tens of thousands of clones, around nine tenths detected once. Source: CD4+ or CD8+ T cells sorted from blood, taken in a trial of the OX40 agonist ivuxolimab. The receptors come from an adult with an advanced solid tumor such as melanoma, head and neck, liver or kidney cancer.

The chain uses TRBV7-8 and TRBJ1-2; a weak D match, TRBD1 (6 bases). Trimming cost V 5 bases and J 6 bases, with 16 bases left between them. Germline V gene lookup returns CDR1 SGHVS and CDR2 FQNEAQ. CDR3 length equals 14 residues. CDR3 amino acids: CASSPGQLADGYTF. In DNA, the CDR3 is TGTGCCAGCAGCCCCGGACAGTTGGCAGATGGCTACACCTTC.

The chain recombines TRBV4-2 with TRBJ1-5; tentative D call: TRBD1 (6 bases). Trimming removed 4 bases from V and 0 bases from J, with 10 bases in between. Germline lookup yields CDR1 LGHNA and CDR2 YNFKEQ. This CDR3 is 15 amino acids long. The CDR3 here is CASSPRTDSNQPQHF. Written as DNA, the CDR3 is TGTGCCAGCAGCCCCCGGACAGATAGCAATCAGCCCCAGCATTTT.

CDR3 bases: TGTGCCAGCAGACCCAGAGGACAAGAGTGGCAGCCCCAGCATTTT. Amino acids: CASRPRGQEWQPQHF. The V gene is TRBV6-6, the J gene TRBJ1-5, with a tentative D call TRBD1 (5 bases). V was shortened by 6 bases and J by 7 bases, with 19 bases between the two germline ends. This CDR3 has 15 residues. From germline, CDR1 is MNHNY and CDR2 SVGAGI (reference sequence).

The chain links TRBV6-5 to TRBJ1-2; D perhaps matches TRBD1 (5 bases). This CDR3 is built from 12 residues. The germline V gene encodes CDR1 MNHEY and CDR2 SVGAGI. V was shortened by 10 bases and J by 6 bases, with 15 bases between the two germline ends. The CDR3 DNA follows: TGTGCCACCTCGTTGCGGGGGGATGGCTACACCTTC. It codes for CATSLRGDGYTF.

The rearrangement joins TRBV6-6 to TRBJ1-4; D is uncertain. Germline V gene sequence: CDR1 MNHNY, CDR2 SVGAGI (reference sequence). CDR3 length: 14 amino acids. V shed 2 bases and J shed 3 bases, with 7 bases lying between them. The CDR3: CASSYEVSNEKLFF. The CDR3 DNA reads TGTGCCAGCAGTTACGAGGTGTCTAATGAAAAACTGTTTTTT.

The J gene is TRBJ2-5, the V gene TRBV27, with D perhaps being TRBD1 or TRBD2 (5 bases each). With 6 bases removed from V and 3 bases from J, the gap between germline ends came to 11 bases. There are 13 residues in the CDR3. Per germline, CDR1 MNHEY and CDR2 SMNVEV (reference sequence). CDR3 in amino acids: CASSTRGKETQYF. The CDR3 DNA follows: TGTGCCAGCAGCACGAGGGGTAAAGAGACCCAGTACTTC.

This clone was found a few times. The gene calls are TRBV4-1 and TRBJ1-2; D not resolved. The germline V gene encodes CDR1 MGHRA and CDR2 YSYEKL. This CDR3 has 12 residues. Trimming left V 4 bases short and J 8 bases short, with 11 bases between. CDR3 DNA: TGCGCCAGCAGCCGGGGTCCGAGCGGCTACACCTTC. Translation: CASSRGPSGYTF.

This chain links TRBV11-2 with TRBJ2-1; 9 bases are a match to TRBD2. The CDR3 consists of 14 residues. The germline gives CDR1 SGHAT, CDR2 FQNNGV. Unmatched junction bases numbered 8, after V lost 6 bases and J lost 8 bases. CDR3 region: CASRLAGNVDEQFF. The CDR3 DNA reads as TGTGCCAGCAGGCTAGCGGGAAACGTAGATGAGCAGTTCTTC. Supplemented by reference TRBV11-2 and TRBJ2-1, the full variable domain reads EAGVAQSPRYKIIEKRQSVAFWCNPISGHATLYWYQQILGQGPKLLIQFQNNGVVDDSQLPKDRFSAERLKGVDSTLKIQPAKLEDSAVYLCASRLAGNVDEQFFGPGTRLTVL.

The sample holds one count of this clone. The rearrangement joins TRBV11-3 to TRBJ2-1; 13 positions match TRBD2. After removal of 6 bases from V and 5 bases from J, the junction contained 10 bases not matched to a gene. Germline CDR1 reads SGHNT; CDR2 reads YENEEA. This CDR3 region has 17 residues. CDR3 bases: TGTGCCAGCAGTTCCTCGGGACTAGCGGGACTTAACAATGAGCAGTTCTTC. Translation gives CASSSSGLAGLNNEQFF.

The V gene is TRBV9, the J gene TRBJ2-1, with 13 bases identical to TRBD2. There are 16 residues in the CDR3. Per germline, CDR1 SGDLS and CDR2 YYNGEE. Unmatched junction bases numbered 6, after V lost 3 bases and J lost 6 bases. CDR3 loop: CASSARLAGGSNEQFF. CDR3 nucleotides: TGTGCCAGCAGCGCCAGACTAGCGGGAGGCAGCAATGAGCAGTTCTTC.

The rearrangement uses TRBV5-1 and TRBJ2-2, with D perhaps TRBD2 (6 bases). This CDR3 contains 15 residues. The V and J ends lost 4 bases and 0 bases respectively, with 10 bases between them. Per the germline V gene, CDR1 is SGHRS and CDR2 is YFSETQ. CDR3 sequence (DNA): TGCGCCAGCAGCATTAGCGGAACGAACACCGGGGAGCTGTTTTTT. This gives the protein CASSISGTNTGELFF.

This chain links TRBV29-1 with TRBJ2-7; D possibly uses TRBD1 or TRBD2 (6 bases each). The V end was cut by 6 bases, the J end by 7 bases, with 13 bases between. Germline CDR1 SQVTM, CDR2 ANQGSEA. The CDR3 covers 11 residues. The CDR3 here is CSVGGGTEQYF. The CDR3 DNA follows: TGCAGCGTCGGTGGCGGGACAGAGCAGTACTTC.

This clone has just a few counts. This chain joins TRBV5-1 and TRBJ2-3, with 11 bases identical to TRBD2. The germline CDR1 and CDR2 sequences are SGHRS and YFSETQ. J lost 0 bases, V lost 1 base, and 7 bases had no gene match. The CDR3 loop spans 18 amino acids. The DNA of the CDR3 is TGCGCCAGCAGCTTGACGCTAGCGGGGGGCCTTAGCACAGATACGCAGTATTTT. It translates to CASSLTLAGGLSTDTQYF. Drawing the rest from reference TRBV5-1 and TRBJ2-3, the complete variable domain is KAGVTQTPRYLIKTRGQQVTLSCSPISGHRSVSWYQQTPGQGLQFLFEYFSETQRNKGNFPGRFSGRQFSNSRSEMNVSTLELGDSALYLCASSLTLAGGLSTDTQYFGPGTRLTVL.

This clone was observed a handful of times. At one boundary the junction diverges from the germline segment, which might be a read error. The chain uses TRBV7-7 and TRBJ2-5; the match to TRBD2 covers 8 bases. This CDR3 contains 15 residues. Germline CDR1 reads SSHAT; CDR2 reads FNYEAQ (reference sequence). Written as DNA, the CDR3 is TGTGCTAGCAGCCCGGGGGGGGCCCCGGGGGAGACCCAGTACTTC. It translates to CASSPGGAPGETQYF.